In its sample, the clone carrying this T cell receptor (beta chain) was seen a few times. Unique molecular identifiers tagged the TCRbeta library. TCRdb reanalysed the PCR reads using MiXCR and keeps one entry per CDR3 protein. The data contain 700,000 to 950,000 distinct CDR3 sequences, 15% to 20% of them singletons. This sample was included in a study of T-cell reconstitution after alpha-beta-depleted transplantation in children. Germline CDR1 and CDR2: MGHRA and YSYEKL. The CDR3 length is 15 residues. V was cut by 4 bases and J by 9 bases, with 19 bases left in between. The source of this sequence is a male patient aged 10 to 17 who had a stem cell transplant for acute lymphoblastic leukemia, so the T cells may come from the graft donor. This chain joins TRBV4-1 and TRBJ2-4; D might be TRBD2 (6 bases). The sequencing used PBMCs, mostly from graft donor cells, collected 360 days after TCRalphabeta/CD19-depleted stem cell transplant. CDR3 nucleotide sequence: TGCGCCAGCAGCCGGGTTGGGGGAGGAGAAGGCATTCAGTACTTC. This codes for CASSRVGGGEGIQYF.